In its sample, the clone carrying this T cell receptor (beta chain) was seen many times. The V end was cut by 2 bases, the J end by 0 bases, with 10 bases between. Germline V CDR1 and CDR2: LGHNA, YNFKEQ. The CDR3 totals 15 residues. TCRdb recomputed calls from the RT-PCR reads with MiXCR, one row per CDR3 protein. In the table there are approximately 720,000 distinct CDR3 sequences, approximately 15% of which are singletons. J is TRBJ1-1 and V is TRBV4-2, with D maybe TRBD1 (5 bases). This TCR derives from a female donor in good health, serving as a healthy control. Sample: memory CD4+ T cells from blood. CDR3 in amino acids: CASSQTGALNTEAFF. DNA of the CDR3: TGTGCCAGCAGCCAAACCGGGGCCCTGAACACTGAAGCTTTCTTT.